One TCR beta chain is described in this entry. Antigen: not known. The V and J ends lost 7 bases and 0 bases respectively, with 6 bases between them. Germline-derived CDR1 and CDR2 are LNHDA and SQIVND (reference sequence). This CDR3 has 13 residues. The sample originates from a study of tumor-infiltrating lymphocytes in localized non-small cell lung cancer. Study-level background: Each patient gave resected tumor and non-adjacent uninvolved lung tissue. Study observations and caveats: Not all patients were TCR sequenced, owing to tissue quantity. TCRbeta sequencing showed higher T cell infiltration in tumors than uninvolved lung.

The table came from immunoSEQ multiplex PCR; TCRdb's copy has only in-frame clones and leaves some out. Among roughly 4,600 clones listed, 95% to 96% were seen once. The receptor was isolated from a human donor with non-small cell lung cancer. Source material: uninvolved lung tissue not adjacent to the tumor. V is TRBV19 and J is TRBJ2-2, with D unresolved. In DNA, the CDR3 is TGTGCCAGTAATTTCGCGAACACCGGGGAGCTGTTTTTT. This translates into CASNFANTGELFF.